These 21 T cell receptor beta chains originate from one sample sequenced in a study of cytotoxic CD8 clonotypes in ibrutinib-treated CLL. Sequencing was performed with immunoSEQ multiplex PCR; in TCRdb, only in-frame clones are kept and a portion is missing. Of roughly 18,000 clones listed, roughly 80% are singletons. Material: PBMCs, obtained before ibrutinib treatment. All receptors come from a human donor with chronic lymphocytic leukemia.

V and J are TRBV9 and TRBJ1-6; D unclear. Germline values: CDR1 SGDLS, CDR2 YYNGEE. Trimming cost V 0 bases and J 6 bases, with 7 bases left between them. The CDR3 contains 14 residues. CDR3 in DNA: TGTGCCAGCAGCGTAGCTAGGAGTAATTCACCCCTCCACTTT. Translation: CASSVARSNSPLHF.

V is TRBV27 and J is TRBJ2-3, with 12 positions matching TRBD1. Germline CDR1 reads MNHEY; CDR2 reads SMNVEV (reference sequence). The trim removed 5 bases at V and 4 bases at J, leaving 10 bases unmatched. The CDR3 spans 17 residues. CDR3 in amino acids: CASSHSRDRGRPDTQYF. Written as DNA, the CDR3 is TGTGCCAGCAGTCACTCCCGGGACAGGGGGCGGCCAGATACGCAGTATTTT.

The chain carries TRBV19 and TRBJ1-2, with TRBD1 identical over 7 bases. The V gene's germline CDR1 is LNHDA and CDR2 SQIVND (reference sequence). The CDR3 runs 13 residues. V shed 3 bases, J shed 6 bases, and the junction held 4 bases outside the gene matches. This CDR3 reads CASSILQGNGYTF. For the CDR3, the DNA is TGTGCCAGTAGTATCTTACAGGGGAATGGCTACACCTTC.

The chain has TRBV19 and TRBJ2-3; D is unresolved. V lost 2 bases, J lost 0 bases, and 6 bases lay in between. From germline, CDR1 is LNHDA and CDR2 SQIVND (reference sequence). The CDR3 has 14 residues. The CDR3 sequence is CASSISQSTDTQYF. In nucleotides, the CDR3 is TGTGCCAGTAGTATAAGTCAAAGCACAGATACGCAGTATTTT.

This chain connects TRBV6-4 to TRBJ2-1; 8 positions agree with TRBD2. The trim removed 6 bases at V and 0 bases at J, leaving 4 bases unmatched. Germline CDR1 is MRHNA and CDR2 is SNTAGT. The CDR3 loop spans 15 amino acids. The CDR3 loop is CASRAGASSYNEQFF. The CDR3 DNA follows: TGTGCCAGCAGAGCGGGGGCTAGCTCCTACAATGAGCAGTTCTTC.

The chain links TRBV25-1 to TRBJ2-5, with TRBD2 identical over 10 bases. This CDR3 comprises 17 residues. Trimming took 2 bases from V and 5 from J; bases not matched to a gene: 11. Germline lookup yields CDR1 MGHDK and CDR2 SYGVNS. CDR3: CASSEGALAGAGETQYF. DNA of the CDR3: TGTGCCAGCAGTGAAGGGGCCCTAGCGGGGGCGGGGGAGACCCAGTACTTC.

This sequence joins TRBV19 and TRBJ2-5; 12 bases align to TRBD2. Germline loops: CDR1 LNHDA, CDR2 SQIVND (reference sequence). The junction had 7 bases not matched to a gene; V was cut back by 4 bases and J by 4 bases. There are 16 residues in the CDR3. The CDR3 region is CASSTPSGGARETQYF. The CDR3 DNA reads as TGTGCCAGTAGTACACCTAGCGGGGGGGCACGAGAGACCCAGTACTTC. The full variable domain, with the rest looked up from reference TRBV19 and TRBJ2-5, is DGGITQSPKYLFRKEGQNVTLSCEQNLNHDAMYWYRQDPGQGLRLIYYSQIVNDFQKGDIAEGYSVSREKKESFPLTVTSAQKNPTAFYLCASSTPSGGARETQYFGPGTRLLVL.

V is TRBV18 and J is TRBJ1-2; 7 nucleotides line up with TRBD1. Germline values: CDR1 KGHSH, CDR2 LQKENI. With V trimmed by 1 base and J by 1 base, 6 bases remained unmatched. The CDR3 has 16 residues. Here the CDR3 DNA reads TGTGCCAGCTCACCACAGGGGGCTCCCTTTAACTATGGCTACACCTTC. This codes for CASSPQGAPFNYGYTF.

The J gene is TRBJ2-1, the V gene TRBV9; 9 bases line up with TRBD2. The CDR3 is 16 amino acids. Per germline, CDR1 SGDLS and CDR2 YYNGEE. With V trimmed by 0 bases and J by 8 bases, 9 bases remained unmatched. CDR3 nucleotide sequence: TGTGCCAGCAGCGTAGACTGGCGGGGGGGTTTCCATGAGCAGTTCTTC. Translating gives CASSVDWRGGFHEQFF.

The V gene is TRBV2, the J gene TRBJ1-1; unclear D gene. The CDR3 sequence is 11 residues long. Trimming removed 7 bases from V and 3 bases from J, with 6 bases in between. The germline V gene has CDR1 SNHLY and CDR2 FYNNEI. The chain's CDR3 is CASIRYTEAFF. DNA for the CDR3: TGTGCCAGCATTAGGTACACTGAAGCTTTCTTT.

V is TRBV30 and J is TRBJ1-4; D gene unclear. Germline-derived CDR1 and CDR2 are GTSNPN and SVGIG (reference sequence). Trimming removed 1 base from V and 6 bases from J, with 12 bases in between. CDR3 length: 14 residues. The CDR3 DNA is TGTGCCTGGAGTGAGGCGGCAGTGGATGAAAAACTGTTTTTT. Its protein product is CAWSEAAVDEKLFF.

The chain has TRBV28 and TRBJ2-7; 7 bases map to TRBD2. V was pared by 1 base and J by 4 bases, with 7 bases of the junction left unmatched. The CDR3 runs to 15 residues. Germline CDR1 reads MDHEN; CDR2 reads SYDVKM. CDR3 in amino acids: CASSLLAGVKYEQYF. CDR3 DNA sequence: TGTGCCAGCAGTTTATTAGCGGGCGTCAAATACGAGCAGTACTTC.

The rearrangement uses TRBV6-6 and TRBJ1-1; no definite D call. Germline V gives CDR1 MNHNY, CDR2 SVGAGI (reference sequence). V lost 5 bases and J 2 bases, leaving 12 bases between the germline ends. This CDR3 has 14 amino acids. Here the CDR3 reads CASSGVGGNTEAFF. CDR3 DNA sequence: TGTGCCAGCAGTGGGGTTGGCGGAAACACTGAAGCTTTCTTT.

The V call is TRBV7-3, the J call TRBJ1-2, with TRBD1 matching 9 bases. Germline CDR1 SGHTA, CDR2 FQGTGA. J was trimmed by 4 bases and V by 5 bases; bases with no gene match: 8. This CDR3 contains 15 residues. CDR3 nucleotides: TGTGCCAGCAGCCCCGAGGGACAGGGACCCTATGGCTACACCTTC. Translated: CASSPEGQGPYGYTF.

The chain couples TRBV19 to TRBJ1-6; D is undetermined. The CDR3 runs to 16 residues. Trimming took 7 bases from V and 2 from J, leaving 15 bases between them. The germline CDR1 and CDR2 sequences are LNHDA and SQIVND (reference sequence). CDR3 amino acids: CASTGTRITYNSPLHF. DNA for the CDR3: TGTGCCAGTACCGGTACCCGGATCACCTATAATTCACCCCTCCACTTT.

This chain links TRBV5-1 with TRBJ1-1, with a possible D match to TRBD1 (5 bases). V was cut by 0 bases and J by 12 bases, with 12 bases left in between. The V gene's germline CDR1 is SGHRS and CDR2 YFSETQ. The CDR3 covers 12 residues. The CDR3 loop is CASSLDGGFPFF. The CDR3 DNA is TGCGCCAGCAGCTTGGACGGGGGGTTTCCTTTCTTT.

By frequency in the sample, this clone is medium-sized. The same CDR3 is also encoded by other DNA sequences in this sample. The J gene is TRBJ2-2, the V gene TRBV6-1; D gene uncertain. This CDR3 region has 17 residues. Germline lookup yields CDR1 MNHNS and CDR2 SASEGT. V was clipped by 2 bases and J by 0 bases, with 13 bases between them. For the CDR3, the DNA is TGTGCCAGCAGTGAATGGCCCGGAAATGCGAACACCGGGGAGCTGTTTTTT. It specifies CASSEWPGNANTGELFF.

The V gene is TRBV2, the J gene TRBJ2-7; D not resolved. The CDR3 runs to 13 residues. The ends were cut back, 6 bases at V and 3 bases at J, with 12 bases in the middle. Germline loops: CDR1 SNHLY, CDR2 FYNNEI. The CDR3 loop is CASRQPRVYEQYF. CDR3 nucleotide sequence: TGTGCCAGCAGGCAGCCTCGGGTCTACGAGCAGTACTTC.

This rearrangement joins TRBV10-3 to TRBJ2-1; 7 positions match TRBD1. Germline V gene lookup returns CDR1 ENHRY and CDR2 SYGVKD. The CDR3 contains 14 residues. V lost 3 bases to trimming and J lost 4 bases; unmatched junction nucleotides: 3. The CDR3 region is CAISEGQVYNEQFF. The CDR3 coding sequence is TGTGCCATCAGTGAAGGACAGGTTTACAATGAGCAGTTCTTC.

This chain connects TRBV7-7 to TRBJ2-2; TRBD2 matches at 11 bases. This CDR3 contains 15 residues. J was trimmed by 5 bases and V by 3 bases; bases with no gene match: 2. The V gene's germline CDR1 is SSHAT and CDR2 FNYEAQ (reference sequence). CDR3 sequence (DNA): TGTGCCAGCAGCTTGACTAGCGGGACGACCGGGGAGCTGTTTTTT. Translated, it gives CASSLTSGTTGELFF. Full variable domain (remainder filled in from reference TRBV7-7 and TRBJ2-2): GAGVSQSPRYKVTKRGQDVTLRCDPISSHATLYWYQQALGQGPEFLTYFNYEAQPDKSGLPSDRFSAERPEGSISTLTIQRTEQRDSAMYRCASSLTSGTTGELFFGEGSRLTVL.

The V and J genes are TRBV19 and TRBJ2-2; D perhaps matches TRBD2 (7 bases). The CDR3 has 20 amino acids. Germline values: CDR1 LNHDA, CDR2 SQIVND (reference sequence). V lost 7 bases and J lost 5, with 32 bases in between. CDR3 residues: CASTKIGGAPQGRGTGELFF. The CDR3 DNA reads as TGTGCCAGTACCAAAATAGGGGGGGCCCCACAGGGACGAGGAACCGGGGAGCTGTTTTTT.